Each of the 11 T cell receptor beta chains below was sequenced from the same sample in a study of T cell changes during pregnancy in multiple sclerosis. TCRdb's copy holds only in-frame clones and misses some; the assay was immunoSEQ multiplex PCR. The sample lists 65,000 to 85,000 clones, around 89% seen once, with approximately 1% in the top ten. The specimen comprised peripheral blood, sampled in the first trimester of pregnancy. The receptors originated from a female donor in good health, enrolled as a control in a pregnancy study.

This chain joins TRBV6-5 and TRBJ2-3, with 10 bases that match TRBD2. The CDR3 length is 16 residues. Germline V gene lookup returns CDR1 MNHEY and CDR2 SVGAGI. The J segment lost 1 base and the V segment lost 4 bases, leaving 5 bases of the junction unmatched. DNA of the CDR3: TGTGCCAGCAGTTCGGTTACTAGCGGGGGCACAGATACGCAGTATTTT. The encoded protein is CASSSVTSGGTDTQYF.

V usage is TRBV6-6 and J usage is TRBJ2-1, with 9 bases identical to TRBD1. The V and J ends lost 5 bases and 14 bases, in that order; junction bases with no gene match: 16. This CDR3 spans 15 amino acids. The V gene's germline CDR1 is MNHNY and CDR2 SVGAGI (reference sequence). In DNA form, the CDR3 reads TGTGCCAGCAGTCAGACTAAAGTGGGACAGGGTTGGAAGTTCTTC. It translates to CASSQTKVGQGWKFF.

J is TRBJ2-3 and V is TRBV6-5; a weak D match, TRBD2 (6 bases). V was clipped by 10 bases and J by 6 bases, with 8 bases between them. Germline V gene lookup returns CDR1 MNHEY and CDR2 SVGAGI. CDR3 size: 10 residues. CDR3 nucleotides: TGTGCCACGGGGGTTGATACGCAGTATTTT. As protein: CATGVDTQYF.

The rearrangement uses TRBV7-8 and TRBJ2-1, with 9 bases aligning to TRBD2. Per germline, CDR1 SGHVS and CDR2 FQNEAQ. Trimming took 1 base from V and 8 from J; bases not matched to a gene: 6. The CDR3 is made up of 15 amino acids. CDR3 protein: CASSLDPRGGHEQFF. Written as DNA, the CDR3 is TGTGCCAGCAGCTTAGATCCGCGGGGGGGCCATGAGCAGTTCTTC.

The chain combines TRBV5-1 with TRBJ1-4; unclear D gene. This CDR3 has 13 amino acids. Trimming stripped 1 base from V and 5 bases from J, with 6 bases between. Germline values: CDR1 SGHRS, CDR2 YFSETQ. CDR3 bases: TGCGCCAGCAGCTTGACACAGAATGAAAAACTGTTTTTT. It translates to CASSLTQNEKLFF.

The J gene is TRBJ2-6, the V gene TRBV6-5; D remains ambiguous. The V gene lost 0 bases and the J gene lost 0 bases, with 6 bases spanning the gap. Germline loops: CDR1 MNHEY, CDR2 SVGAGI. This CDR3 has 16 residues. CDR3 sequence: CASSYSGSSGANVLTF. The CDR3 region has the DNA TGTGCCAGCAGTTACTCCGGGTCCTCTGGGGCCAACGTCCTGACTTTC.

V and J are TRBV6-6 and TRBJ2-7; perhaps TRBD2 as D (6 bases). Germline CDR1 is MNHNY and CDR2 is SVGAGI (reference sequence). The CDR3 spans 14 residues. V was shortened by 11 bases and J by 6 bases, with 23 bases between the two germline ends. CDR3 sequence (DNA): TGTGCCGGGGGAACCCGGGACTCCCTCGGCGAGCAGTACTTC. It is translated as CAGGTRDSLGEQYF.

V and J are TRBV7-2 and TRBJ2-3; D is unresolved. Germline-derived CDR1 and CDR2 are SGHTA and FQGNSA. The CDR3 has 16 residues. Trimming cost V 5 bases and J 1 base, with 16 bases left between them. Here the CDR3 reads CASSPRKVVGTDTQYF. The CDR3 nucleotides are TGTGCCAGCAGCCCTAGGAAGGTGGTGGGCACAGATACGCAGTATTTT. The full variable domain, completed using reference TRBV7-2 and TRBJ2-3, is GAGVSQSPSNKVTEKGKDVELRCDPISGHTALYWYRQSLGQGLEFLIYFQGNSAPDKSGLPSDRFSAERTGGSVSTLTIQRTQQEDSAVYLCASSPRKVVGTDTQYFGPGTRLTVL.

V is TRBV6-4 and J is TRBJ2-1; 10 positions agree with TRBD1. Germline V gene data show CDR1 as MRHNA and CDR2 as SNTAGT. The CDR3 runs to 15 residues. V lost 5 bases, J lost 7 bases, and 8 bases stayed unmatched. The CDR3 DNA reads as TGTGCCAGCAGTCGGAAGGTGGGACAGGGGAATGAGCAGTTCTTC. It encodes CASSRKVGQGNEQFF.

The rearrangement joins TRBV5-6 to TRBJ1-2, with 8 bases matching TRBD1. Germline V CDR1 and CDR2: SGHDT, YYEEEE. There are 18 residues in the CDR3. Trimming cost V 4 bases and J 0 bases; bases outside gene matches: 14. The CDR3 DNA follows: TGTGCCAGCAGCCGAACCCGGGACAGGAGACGGACTAACTATGGCTACACCTTC. Amino acids: CASSRTRDRRRTNYGYTF. Variable domain in full (rest from reference TRBV5-6 and TRBJ1-2): DAGVTQSPTHLIKTRGQQVTLRCSPKSGHDTVSWYQQALGQGPQFIFQYYEEEERQRGNFPDRFSGHQFPNYSSELNVNALLLGDSALYLCASSRTRDRRRTNYGYTFGSGTRLTVV.

The V call is TRBV19, the J call TRBJ1-6; 10 nucleotides line up with TRBD1. Germline loops: CDR1 LNHDA, CDR2 SQIVND (reference sequence). This CDR3 is built from 15 residues. J was trimmed by 10 bases and V by 3 bases; bases with no gene match: 6. The CDR3 is CASSIRDRGGSPLHF. The DNA for the CDR3 is TGTGCCAGTAGTATCCGGGACAGGGGTGGCTCACCCCTCCACTTT.